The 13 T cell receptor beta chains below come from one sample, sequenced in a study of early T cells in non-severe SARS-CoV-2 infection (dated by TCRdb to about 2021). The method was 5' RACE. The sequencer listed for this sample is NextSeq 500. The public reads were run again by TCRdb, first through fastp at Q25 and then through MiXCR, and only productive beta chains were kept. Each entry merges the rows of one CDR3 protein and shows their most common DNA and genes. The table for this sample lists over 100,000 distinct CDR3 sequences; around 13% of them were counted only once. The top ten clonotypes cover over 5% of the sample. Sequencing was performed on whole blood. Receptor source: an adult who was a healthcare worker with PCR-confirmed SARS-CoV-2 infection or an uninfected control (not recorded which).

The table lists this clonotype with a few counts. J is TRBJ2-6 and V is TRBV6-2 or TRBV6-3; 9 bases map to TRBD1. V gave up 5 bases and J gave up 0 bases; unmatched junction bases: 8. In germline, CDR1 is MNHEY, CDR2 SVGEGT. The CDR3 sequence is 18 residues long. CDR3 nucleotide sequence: TGTGCCAGCAGTCCTCTGGGACAGGGATACTCTGGGGCCAACGTCCTGACTTTC. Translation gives CASSPLGQGYSGANVLTF.

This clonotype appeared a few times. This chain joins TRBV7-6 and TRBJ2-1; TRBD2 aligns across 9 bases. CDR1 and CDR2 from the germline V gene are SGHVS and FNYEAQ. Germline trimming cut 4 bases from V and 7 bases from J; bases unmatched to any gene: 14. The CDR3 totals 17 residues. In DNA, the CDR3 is TGTGCCAGCAGCTCTCCGGCGGGCGGGAGGGCAATGAATGAGCAGTTCTTC. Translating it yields CASSSPAGGRAMNEQFF. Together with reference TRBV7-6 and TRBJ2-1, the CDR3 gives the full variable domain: GAGVSQSPRYKVTKRGQDVALRCDPISGHVSLYWYRQALGQGPEFLTYFNYEAQQDKSGLPNDRFSAERPEGSISTLTIQRTEQRDSAMYRCASSSPAGGRAMNEQFFGPGTRLTVL.

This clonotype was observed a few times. The CDR3 reads CSARVARGGSSYNEQFF. CDR3 nucleotides: TGCAGTGCTAGAGTCGCCCGCGGGGGGAGCTCCTACAATGAGCAGTTCTTC. V usage is TRBV20-1 and J usage is TRBJ2-1; 8 nucleotides agree with TRBD2. V trimming: 1 base; J trimming: 0 bases; junction bases outside the gene matches: 8. Germline-derived CDR1 and CDR2 are DFQATT and SNEGSKA (reference sequence). This CDR3 has 17 amino acids.

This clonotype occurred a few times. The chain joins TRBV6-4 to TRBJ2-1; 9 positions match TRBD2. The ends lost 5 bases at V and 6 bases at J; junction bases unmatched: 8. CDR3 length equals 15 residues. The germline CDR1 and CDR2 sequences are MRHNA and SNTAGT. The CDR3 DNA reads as TGTGCCAGCAGTCCCGGGACTAGCTCACCCAATGAGCAGTTCTTC. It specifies CASSPGTSSPNEQFF.

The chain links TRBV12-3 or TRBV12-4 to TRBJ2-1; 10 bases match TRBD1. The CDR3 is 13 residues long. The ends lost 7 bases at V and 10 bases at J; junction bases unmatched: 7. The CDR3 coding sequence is TGTGCCAGCATCGGGGACAGGGGTCTCGAGCAGTTCTTC. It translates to CASIGDRGLEQFF.

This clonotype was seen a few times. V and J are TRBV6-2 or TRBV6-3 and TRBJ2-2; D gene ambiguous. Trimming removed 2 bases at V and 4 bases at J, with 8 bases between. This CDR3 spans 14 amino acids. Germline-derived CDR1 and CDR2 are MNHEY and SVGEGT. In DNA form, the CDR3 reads TGTGCCAGCAGTTACATTACAGTCACCGGGGAGCTGTTTTTT. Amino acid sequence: CASSYITVTGELFF.

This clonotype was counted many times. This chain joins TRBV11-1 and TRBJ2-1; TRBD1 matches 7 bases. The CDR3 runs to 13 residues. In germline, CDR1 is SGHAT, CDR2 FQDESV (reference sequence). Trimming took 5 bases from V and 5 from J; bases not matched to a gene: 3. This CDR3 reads CASSRDRNNEQFF. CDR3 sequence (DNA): TGTGCCAGCAGCAGGGACAGAAACAATGAGCAGTTCTTC.

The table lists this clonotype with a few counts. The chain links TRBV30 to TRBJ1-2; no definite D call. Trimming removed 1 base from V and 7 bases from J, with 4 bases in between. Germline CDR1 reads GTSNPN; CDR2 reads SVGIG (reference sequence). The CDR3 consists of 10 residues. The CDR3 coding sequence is TGTGCCTGGAGTGGGGCTGGCTACACCTTC. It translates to CAWSGAGYTF.

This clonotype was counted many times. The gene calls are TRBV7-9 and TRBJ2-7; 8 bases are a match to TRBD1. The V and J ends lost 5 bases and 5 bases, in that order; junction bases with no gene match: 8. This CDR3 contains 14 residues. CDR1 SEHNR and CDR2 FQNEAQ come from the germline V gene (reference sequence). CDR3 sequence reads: CASSRGQVFDEQYF. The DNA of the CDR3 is TGTGCCAGCAGCCGGGGACAGGTCTTCGACGAGCAGTACTTC.

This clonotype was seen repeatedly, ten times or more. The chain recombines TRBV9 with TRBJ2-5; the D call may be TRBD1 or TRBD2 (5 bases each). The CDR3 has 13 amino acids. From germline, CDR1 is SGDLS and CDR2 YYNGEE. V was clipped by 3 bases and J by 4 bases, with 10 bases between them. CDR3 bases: TGTGCCAGCAGCGCAGGGAGTCCAGAGACCCAGTACTTC. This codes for CASSAGSPETQYF.

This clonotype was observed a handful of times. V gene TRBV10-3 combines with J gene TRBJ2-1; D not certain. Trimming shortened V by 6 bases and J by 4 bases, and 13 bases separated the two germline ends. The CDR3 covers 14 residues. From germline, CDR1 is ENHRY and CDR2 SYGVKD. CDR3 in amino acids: CAISATADYNEQFF. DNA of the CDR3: TGTGCCATCAGCGCGACGGCGGATTACAATGAGCAGTTCTTC.

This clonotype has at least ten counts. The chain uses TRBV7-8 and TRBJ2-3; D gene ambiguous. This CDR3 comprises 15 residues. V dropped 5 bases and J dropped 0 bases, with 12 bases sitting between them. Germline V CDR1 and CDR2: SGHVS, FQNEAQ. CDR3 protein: CASSAELISTDTQYF. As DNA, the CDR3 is TGTGCCAGCAGCGCGGAGTTGATTAGCACAGATACGCAGTATTTT. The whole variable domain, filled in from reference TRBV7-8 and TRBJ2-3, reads GAGVSQSPRYKVAKRGQDVALRCDPISGHVSLFWYQQALGQGPEFLTYFQNEAQLDKSGLPSDRFFAERPEGSVSTLKIQRTQQEDSAVYLCASSAELISTDTQYFGPGTRLTVL.

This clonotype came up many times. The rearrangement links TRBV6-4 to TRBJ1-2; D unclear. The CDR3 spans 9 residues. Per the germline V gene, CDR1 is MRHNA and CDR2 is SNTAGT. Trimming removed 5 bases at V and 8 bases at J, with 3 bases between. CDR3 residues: CASSSGYTF. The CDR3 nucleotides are TGTGCCAGCAGTAGCGGCTACACCTTC.